The clone carrying this T cell receptor beta chain came up many times. Its cognate antigen is unknown. Trimming left V 1 base short and J 6 bases short, with 10 bases between. Germline assignment: CDR1 SGHTA and CDR2 FQGTGA. This CDR3 contains 14 residues. The record originates from a study of T cells in Graves' hyperthyroidism and ophthalmopathy. Study-wide findings and caveats: In simple terms, a model built on 13 V-J features told ophthalmopathy apart from stable hyperthyroidism.

TCR beta CDR3 sequences were amplified from RNA transcripts. Initially, a first-round RT-PCR of the TCR CDR3 employed the HTBI primer set. TCRdb fed the multiplex PCR reads into MiXCR, producing one record per CDR3 protein. Here the sample spans about 360,000 distinct CDR3 sequences, approximately 13% being singletons. This clonotype was obtained from a woman under 30 with Graves' hyperthyroidism. The sequenced sample consisted of blood. The gene calls are TRBV7-3 and TRBJ2-1; tentatively, D is TRBD2 (5 bases). The CDR3 DNA reads TGTGCCAGCAGCTTAATGGGGAGTGGCAATGAGCAGTTCTTC. Translation gives CASSLMGSGNEQFF.